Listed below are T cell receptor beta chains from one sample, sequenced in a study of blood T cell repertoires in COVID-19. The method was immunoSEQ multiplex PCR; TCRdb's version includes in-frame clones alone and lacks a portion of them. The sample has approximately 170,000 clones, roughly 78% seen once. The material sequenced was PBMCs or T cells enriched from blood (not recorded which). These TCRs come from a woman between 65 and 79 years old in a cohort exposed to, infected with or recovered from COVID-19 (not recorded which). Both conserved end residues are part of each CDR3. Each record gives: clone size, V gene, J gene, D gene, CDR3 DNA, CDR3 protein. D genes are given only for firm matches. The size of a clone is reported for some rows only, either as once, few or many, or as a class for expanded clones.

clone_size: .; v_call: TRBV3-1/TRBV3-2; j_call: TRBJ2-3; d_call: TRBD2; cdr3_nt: TGTGCCAGCAGCCAAGATCCAGCGGGATCAGGCACAGATACGCAGTATTTT; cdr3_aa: CASSQDPAGSGTDTQYF
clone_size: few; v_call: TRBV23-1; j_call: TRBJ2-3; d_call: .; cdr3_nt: TGCGCCAGCAGTCAAAAGGACTTGGCGGTCCCGGGGGTGACAGATACGCAGTATTTT; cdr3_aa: CASSQKDLAVPGVTDTQYF
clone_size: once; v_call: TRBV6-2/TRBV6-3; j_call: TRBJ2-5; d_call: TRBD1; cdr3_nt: TGTGCCAGCAGTTACGTTGGACAGGGAGAGACCCAGTACTTC; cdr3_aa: CASSYVGQGETQYF
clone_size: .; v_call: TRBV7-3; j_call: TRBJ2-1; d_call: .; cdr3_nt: TGTGCCAGCAGCTTATCTGCGGGACTCTACAATGAGCAGTTCTTC; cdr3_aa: CASSLSAGLYNEQFF
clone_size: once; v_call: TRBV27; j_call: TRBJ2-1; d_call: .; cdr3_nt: TGTGCCAGCAGTTTAGGGGCGGGGTACAATGAGCAGTTCTTC; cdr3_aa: CASSLGAGYNEQFF
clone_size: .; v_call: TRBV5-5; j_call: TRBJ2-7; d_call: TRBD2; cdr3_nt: TGTGCCAGCAGCCCTCAAACTAGCGGACCCTACGAGCAGTACTTC; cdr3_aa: CASSPQTSGPYEQYF
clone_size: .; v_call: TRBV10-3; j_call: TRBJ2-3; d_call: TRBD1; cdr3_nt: TGTGCCATCAGCCACCCCGGACAGGGGAGCACAGATACGCAGTATTTT; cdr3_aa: CAISHPGQGSTDTQYF
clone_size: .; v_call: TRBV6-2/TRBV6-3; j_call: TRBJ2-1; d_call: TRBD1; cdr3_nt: TGTGCCAGCAGTTTCGGACTGACAGGGCTACAATTCTTC; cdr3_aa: CASSFGLTGLQFF
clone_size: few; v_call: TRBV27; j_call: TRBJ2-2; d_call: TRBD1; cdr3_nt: TGTGCCAGCAGATTCCTTGGGACAGGGGGTCACGGGGAGCTGTTTTTT; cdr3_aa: CASRFLGTGGHGELFF
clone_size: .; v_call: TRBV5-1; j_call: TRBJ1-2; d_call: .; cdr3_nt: TGCGCCAGCAGCTTGGCAGGGGAGTGGGGCTACACCTTC; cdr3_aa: CASSLAGEWGYTF
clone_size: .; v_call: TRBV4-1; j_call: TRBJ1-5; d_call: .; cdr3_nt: TGCGCCAGCAGCCAAGTGATCAGGGGAACAAATCAGCCCCAGCATTTT; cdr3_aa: CASSQVIRGTNQPQHF
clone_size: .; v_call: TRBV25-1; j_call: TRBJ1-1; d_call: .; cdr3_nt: TGTGCCAGCAGTGACGGGCAGGGGAACACTGAAGCTTTCTTT; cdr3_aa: CASSDGQGNTEAFF
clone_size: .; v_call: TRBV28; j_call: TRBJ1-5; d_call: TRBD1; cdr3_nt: TGTGCCAGCACCCTACCCGGTTCAGGGGGGAGTCAGCCCCAGCATTTT; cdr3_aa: CASTLPGSGGSQPQHF
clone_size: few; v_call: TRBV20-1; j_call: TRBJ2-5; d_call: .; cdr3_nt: TGCAGTGCTAGTGCAACCAAGGGGATCCAAGAGACCCAGTACTTC; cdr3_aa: CSASATKGIQETQYF
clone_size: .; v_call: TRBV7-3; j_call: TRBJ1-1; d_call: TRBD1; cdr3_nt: TGTGCCAGCAGCCTAGGGACAGGAGGTGAAGCTTTCTTT; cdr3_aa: CASSLGTGGEAFF
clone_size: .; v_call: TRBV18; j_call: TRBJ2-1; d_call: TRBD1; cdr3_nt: TGTGCCAGCTCACGAAGCCGGGACAGCGCCGCAAGGGAGCAGTTCTTC; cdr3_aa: CASSRSRDSAAREQFF
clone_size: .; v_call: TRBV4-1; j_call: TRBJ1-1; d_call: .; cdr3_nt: TGCGCCAGCAGCCTTCCGGGTTGGAACACTGAAGCTTTCTTT; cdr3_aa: CASSLPGWNTEAFF
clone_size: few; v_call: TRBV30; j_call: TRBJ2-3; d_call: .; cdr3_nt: TGTGCCTCCACAACCTTAGCGCTAAGCACAGATACGCAGTATTTT; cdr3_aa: CASTTLALSTDTQYF
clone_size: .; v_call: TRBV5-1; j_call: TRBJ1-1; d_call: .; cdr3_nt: TGCGCCAGCAGCTCCGGGACATTGAACACTGAAGCTTTCTTT; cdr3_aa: CASSSGTLNTEAFF
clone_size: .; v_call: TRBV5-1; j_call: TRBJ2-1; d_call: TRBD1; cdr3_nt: TGCGCCAGCAGCTCCGGGACAGGGGGCTACAATGAGCAGTTCTTC; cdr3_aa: CASSSGTGGYNEQFF
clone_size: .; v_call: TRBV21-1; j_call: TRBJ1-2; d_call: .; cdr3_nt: TGTGCCAGCAGCAAGCGTACAGGGTTCACATACGGCTACACCTTC; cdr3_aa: CASSKRTGFTYGYTF
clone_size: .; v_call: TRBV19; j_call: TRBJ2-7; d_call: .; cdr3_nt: TGTGCCAGTAGTATAGAGGCACAGTACTACGAGCAGTACTTC; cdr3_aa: CASSIEAQYYEQYF
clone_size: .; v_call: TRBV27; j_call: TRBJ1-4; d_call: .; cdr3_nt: TGTGCCAGCAGACAAAGGGGCGAAAAACTGTTTTTT; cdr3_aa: CASRQRGEKLFF
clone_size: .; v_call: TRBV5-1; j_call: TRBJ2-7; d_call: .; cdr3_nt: TGCGCCAGCAGCACCGGGACACTCCACGCCTACGAGCAGTACTTC; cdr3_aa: CASSTGTLHAYEQYF
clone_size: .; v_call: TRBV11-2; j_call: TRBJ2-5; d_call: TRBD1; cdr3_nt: TGTGCCAGCAGCTTAGGGGGACAGTACCAAGAGACCCAGTACTTC; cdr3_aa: CASSLGGQYQETQYF
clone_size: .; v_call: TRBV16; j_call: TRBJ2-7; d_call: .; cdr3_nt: TGTGCCAGCAGCCAAGCAGGGATGGTAGAGCAGTACTTC; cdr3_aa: CASSQAGMVEQYF
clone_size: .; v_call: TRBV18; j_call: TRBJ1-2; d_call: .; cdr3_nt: TGTGCCAGCTCACCACTAGACGGAGAACCTTATAACTATGGCTACACCTTC; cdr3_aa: CASSPLDGEPYNYGYTF
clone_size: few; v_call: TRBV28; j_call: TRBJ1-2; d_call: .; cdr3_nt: TGTGCCAGCAGTCCACACCAGGAAAACTATGGCTACACCTTC; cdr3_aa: CASSPHQENYGYTF
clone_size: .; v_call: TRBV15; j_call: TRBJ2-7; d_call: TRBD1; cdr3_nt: TGTGCCACCAGCAGTGACAGGGTCTCCTACGAGCAGTACTTC; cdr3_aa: CATSSDRVSYEQYF
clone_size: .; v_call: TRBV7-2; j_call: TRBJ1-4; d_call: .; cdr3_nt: TGTGCCAGCAGCTACAGTGCAACTAATGAAAAACTGTTTTTT; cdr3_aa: CASSYSATNEKLFF
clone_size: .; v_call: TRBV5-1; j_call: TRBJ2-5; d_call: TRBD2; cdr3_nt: TGCGCCAGCGGGGGGGAGCGCCAAGAGACCCAGTACTTC; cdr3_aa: CASGGERQETQYF
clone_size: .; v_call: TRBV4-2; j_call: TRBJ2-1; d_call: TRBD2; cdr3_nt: TGTGCCAGCAGCCAATTAAGCGGGGTGTACAATGAGCAGTTCTTC; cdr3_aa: CASSQLSGVYNEQFF
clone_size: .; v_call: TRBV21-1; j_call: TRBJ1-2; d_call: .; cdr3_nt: TGTGCCACCTCCTCCAGCGGGCAGGGTAGAGATGGCTACACCTTC; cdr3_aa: CATSSSGQGRDGYTF
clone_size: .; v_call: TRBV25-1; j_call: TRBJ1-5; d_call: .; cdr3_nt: TGTGCCAGCAGTGAGAAGGGGTACGGTCAGCCCCAGCATTTT; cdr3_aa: CASSEKGYGQPQHF
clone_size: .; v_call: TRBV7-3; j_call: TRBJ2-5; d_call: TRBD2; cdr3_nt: TGTGCCAGCAGCTCCCTGGGACTAGCGGGAGGAGAGACCCAGTACTTC; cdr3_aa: CASSSLGLAGGETQYF
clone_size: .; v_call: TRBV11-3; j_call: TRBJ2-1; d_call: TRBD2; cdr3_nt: TGTGCCAGCAGCTTATGGGAGGGGAAGGCCAATGAGCAGTTCTTC; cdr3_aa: CASSLWEGKANEQFF
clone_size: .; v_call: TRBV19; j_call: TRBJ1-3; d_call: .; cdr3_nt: TGTGCCAGTAAACAGGGAACTGGAAACACCATATATTTT; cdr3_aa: CASKQGTGNTIYF
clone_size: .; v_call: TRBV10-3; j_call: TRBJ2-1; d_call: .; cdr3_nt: TGTGCCATCACCGCCGGGACAGAGCAGTTCTTC; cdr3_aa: CAITAGTEQFF
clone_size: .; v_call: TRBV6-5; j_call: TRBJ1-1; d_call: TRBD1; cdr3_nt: TGTGCCAGCAGTTACCTACAGGGGCGGGCTGAAGCTTTCTTT; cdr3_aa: CASSYLQGRAEAFF
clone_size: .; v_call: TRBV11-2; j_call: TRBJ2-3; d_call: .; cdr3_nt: TGTGCCAGCAGCTTAGTAACAGCTACGCAGTATTTT; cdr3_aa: CASSLVTATQYF
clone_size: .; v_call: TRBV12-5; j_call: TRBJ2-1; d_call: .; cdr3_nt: TGTGCTAGTGGTTTGGTAATAGGGGGGGGCTACAATGAGCAGTTCTTC; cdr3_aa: CASGLVIGGGYNEQFF
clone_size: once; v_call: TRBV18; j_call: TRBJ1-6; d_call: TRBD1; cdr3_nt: TGTGCCAGCTCACCTACCGGGACAGGGAACTCACCCCTCCACTTT; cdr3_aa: CASSPTGTGNSPLHF
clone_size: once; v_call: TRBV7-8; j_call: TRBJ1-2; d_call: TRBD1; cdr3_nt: TGTGCCAGCAGCTCAGCGGGAGGGACAGGAAATGGCTACACCTTC; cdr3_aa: CASSSAGGTGNGYTF
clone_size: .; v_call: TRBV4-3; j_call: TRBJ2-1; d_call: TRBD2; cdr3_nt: TGCGCCAGCAGCCATCTAGCGGGAGAATCCTACAATGAGCAGTTCTTC; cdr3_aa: CASSHLAGESYNEQFF
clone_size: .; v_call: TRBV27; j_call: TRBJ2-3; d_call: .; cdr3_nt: TGTGCCAGCAGTGTCGACCGGGACATTCTAGATACGCAGTATTTT; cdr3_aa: CASSVDRDILDTQYF
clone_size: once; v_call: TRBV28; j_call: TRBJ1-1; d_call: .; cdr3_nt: TGTGCCAGCAGTTTGTCAGGGTTGGCTTTCTTT; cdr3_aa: CASSLSGLAFF
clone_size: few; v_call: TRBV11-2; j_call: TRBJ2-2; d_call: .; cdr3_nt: TGTGCCACCGCGGCCACCCAAGGAGGGGAGCTGTTTTTT; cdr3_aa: CATAATQGGELFF
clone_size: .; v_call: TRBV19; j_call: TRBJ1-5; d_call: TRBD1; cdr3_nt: TGTGCCAGTAGTACCCGGACAGGTCGAACGATATTCAATCAGCCCCAGCATTTT; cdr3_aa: CASSTRTGRTIFNQPQHF
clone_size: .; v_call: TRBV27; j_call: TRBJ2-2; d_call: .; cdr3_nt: TGTGCCTCAACCCGGGAGTTGGGCACCGGGGAGCTGTTTTTT; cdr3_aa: CASTRELGTGELFF
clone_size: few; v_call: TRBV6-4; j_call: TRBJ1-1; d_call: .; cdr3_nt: TGTGCCAGCAGTGTCACAAGGAACACTGAAGCTTTCTTT; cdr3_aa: CASSVTRNTEAFF
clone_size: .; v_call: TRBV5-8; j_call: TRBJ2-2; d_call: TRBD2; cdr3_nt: TGTGCCAGCAGCTTGTACGCTAGCGGGAGTTGGGGGAACACCGGGGAGCTGTTTTTT; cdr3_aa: CASSLYASGSWGNTGELFF
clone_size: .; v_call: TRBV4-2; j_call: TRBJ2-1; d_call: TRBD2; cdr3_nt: TGTGCCAGCAGCCAGGAGACTAGCGGACCACAGTTCTTC; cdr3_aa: CASSQETSGPQFF
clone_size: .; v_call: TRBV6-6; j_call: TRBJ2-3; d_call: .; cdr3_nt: TGTGCCAGCAGTTCCCCTCCCACAGATACGCAGTATTTT; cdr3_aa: CASSSPPTDTQYF
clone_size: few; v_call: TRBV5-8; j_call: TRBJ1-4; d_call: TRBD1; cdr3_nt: TGTGCCAGCAGCCCTCCGGCAGGGACAGGGATCGGGAATGAAAAACTGTTTTTT; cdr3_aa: CASSPPAGTGIGNEKLFF
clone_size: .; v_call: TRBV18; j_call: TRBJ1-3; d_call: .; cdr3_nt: TGTGCCAGCTCACTCGTCCCCCAGGGGTTTGGCTCTGGAAACACCATATATTTT; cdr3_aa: CASSLVPQGFGSGNTIYF
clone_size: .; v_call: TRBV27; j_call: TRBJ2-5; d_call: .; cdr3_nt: TGTGCCAGCAGTCCTTCGTACCAAGAGACCCAGTACTTC; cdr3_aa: CASSPSYQETQYF